This T cell receptor beta chain was observed in a study of graft-versus-host responses after intestinal transplantation listed by TCRdb under 2021. With regard to the full study: Multivisceral, liver-intestinal, or isolated intestinal transplants were received by the recipients. To identify alloreactive clones, pre-transplant mixed lymphocyte reaction products were sequenced and then compared with unstimulated pre-transplant donor and recipient T cells. Samples from a few later patients were sequenced in-house on an Illumina MiSeq with MiXCR processing rather than by the commercial service. After intestinal transplantation, graft-versus-host and host-versus-graft alloreactive T cell clones in the graft, circulation and bone marrow were tracked using bulk TCR-beta CDR3 sequencing. Donor T cell macrochimerism was defined as a peak of at least 4% donor T cells among recipient peripheral blood mononuclear cells. Of the approximately 24 intestinal transplant recipients enrolled in the cohort, one of whom was a retransplant, a few patients without pretransplant specimens were excluded. Every recipient was given anti-thymocyte globulin induction, then maintenance tacrolimus and steroids for approximately 3 years. General conclusions and limits of the study: Early after transplant, peak levels of circulating GvH clones were found to be associated with declines in HvG clones. GvH clones were detected in recipient bone marrow, and some appeared earlier in ileal mucosa or blood, consistent with an intestinal mucosal origin. The relatively low number and heterogeneity of intestinal transplant patients limited the conclusions. In patients with donor T cell macrochimerism, the allografts had high GvH to HvG T cell clonal ratios.

V loses 6 bases of germline sequence and J loses 8 bases, and the interval between the two ends is 8 bases. The CDR3 holds 10 amino acids from the cysteine to the phenylalanine. The DNA shown is the 30-base CDR3, in frame from base 1. The germline V gene gives CDR1 as SNHLY and CDR2 as FYNNEI. A remark on this clone: Its specific antigen is unknown. There are no base qualities to consult, and no much larger clone falls within one base.

What this sample's time point label stands for: cells obtained before transplantation from donor or recipient. CD3+CD4+ and CD3+CD8+ populations were FACS-sorted from unstimulated pre-transplant donor and recipient cells taken from spleen or lymph nodes. The library came from the immunoSEQ multiplex PCR assay. For most patients, genomic DNA was isolated with the Qiagen DNeasy Blood and Tissue Kit and sent frozen to Adaptive Biotechnologies for TCR sequencing. Adaptive Biotechnologies carried out high-throughput TCR-beta CDR3 sequencing of genomic DNA for most patients. Concerning the study's data processing: Adaptive's ImmunoSEQ software supplied the TCR sequencing data for 18 patients, while MiXCR and VDJtools were used to process three other patients. To correct CD4 versus CD8 sorting errors, sequences present in both subsets at a frequency ratio below 5:1 were removed. CDR3 nucleotide sequences shared between donor and recipient were removed because their origin could not be assigned. To count as alloreactive, a clone needed at least 2-fold expansion over unstimulated cells and a minimum CFSE-low frequency of 0.002% (template counts) or 0.001% (read counts). A clone was considered mappable if detected in the sequenced pre-transplant spleen, lymph node, or MLR CFSE-low populations of the donor or recipient. Cumulative frequency of alloreactive clones was calculated as a percentage of all sequences weighted by copy number. TCRdb stores this immuneACCESS table with in-frame sequences only. Part of the clones is absent; in the studies checked, under half of the shortfall reflects unresolved V genes, and no reason is known for the rest. V and J calls and clone size follow that table, whereas D and trimming were derived from the DNA. The sample has tens of thousands of clones on record, roughly 90% of them singletons. The ten largest clones represent around 2.3% of the sample.

This clonotype was sampled from a human donor who received an intestinal transplant. Source: unstimulated CD8+ T cells sorted from spleen or lymph node cells, taken before intestinal transplant. This chain is built from TRBV2 and TRBJ2-7; no confident D gene assignment can be made. Read as DNA, the sequence is TGTGCCAGCAGAGATACTAAGCAGTACTTC. Its translation reads: CASRDTKQYF.